The 17 T cell receptor beta chains listed next were all sequenced from one sample in a study of metastatic and nonmetastatic thyroid tumors. TCRdb reprocessed the PCR reads using MiXCR. The table has under 25,000 clones, roughly 22% seen once. Patients had received no treatment of any kind before thyroid surgery. Sequencing input: adjacent normal tissue. Every receptor here comes from a female donor with papillary thyroid cancer or a benign thyroid nodule (not recorded which). Some clones in this sample may be carry-over from other donors' samples.

J is TRBJ2-3 and V is TRBV2; D unclear. Germline values: CDR1 SNHLY, CDR2 FYNNEI. The CDR3 extends over 15 amino acids. V lost 7 bases and J lost 0, with 14 bases in between. CDR3 in DNA: TGTGCCAGCATCCCCCTCCTAGGTAGCACAGATACGCAGTATTTT. Translation: CASIPLLGSTDTQYF.

This clone was seen at least ten times. A much larger clone sits a single nucleotide away, making a read error possible. The chain is built from TRBV3-1 and TRBJ2-5; D is uncertain. Germline V gene data show CDR1 as LGHDT and CDR2 as YNNKEL (reference sequence). CDR3 size: 12 residues. CDR3 amino acids: CASIQVVETQYF. As DNA, the CDR3 is TGTGCCAGCATCCAAGTAGTGGAGACCCAGTACTTC.

This clone is medium-sized by share. V is TRBV28 and J is TRBJ2-1; 9 bases line up with TRBD2. Trimming at V came to 5 bases and at J to 6 bases, leaving 8 bases not matched to a gene. CDR1 and CDR2 from the germline V gene are MDHEN and SYDVKM. This CDR3 is 15 amino acids long. The CDR3 loop reads CASSPPGLAANEQFF. CDR3 nucleotides: TGTGCCAGCAGTCCCCCGGGACTAGCCGCCAATGAGCAGTTCTTC.

This clone is deemed medium-sized. This chain connects TRBV6-1 to TRBJ2-1; TRBD1 matches 8 bases. Looked up from germline, CDR1 is MNHNS and CDR2 is SASEGT. V lost 3 bases and J lost 8; bases outside the gene matches: 12. The CDR3 runs 16 residues. The CDR3 region has the DNA TGTGCCAGCAGTGACCGGACGGGACAGGCCTTCGATGAGCAGTTCTTC. Translating gives CASSDRTGQAFDEQFF.

This clone occurred many times. It may be a read error: a sequence one base away is much more abundant. The CDR3: CASSPTPGLGTNKQFF. The CDR3 DNA follows: TGCGCCAGCAGCCCAACACCGGGACTAGGGACCAATAAGCAGTTCTTC. V is TRBV5-1 and J is TRBJ2-1, with 8 bases lining up with TRBD2. Germline CDR1 is SGHRS and CDR2 is YFSETQ. CDR3 length: 16 residues.

The chain couples TRBV4-1 to TRBJ1-5; TRBD1 might be the D (5 bases). Germline V gene sequence: CDR1 MGHRA, CDR2 YSYEKL. This CDR3 is built from 15 residues. The germline V and J ends were trimmed by 4 bases and 2 bases, with 12 bases remaining between them. CDR3 amino acids: CASSPRDGGNQPQHF. As DNA, the CDR3 is TGCGCCAGCAGCCCCAGGGATGGGGGCAATCAGCCCCAGCATTTT.

This clone appeared a few times. The chain links TRBV10-3 to TRBJ1-4; 7 nucleotides match TRBD1. Germline V gene data show CDR1 as ENHRY and CDR2 as SYGVKD. V lost 10 bases and J lost 8; bases outside the gene matches: 13. CDR3 length: 14 amino acids. The CDR3 region is CATNGQAQGEKLFF. The CDR3 DNA sequence: TGTGCCACCAACGGACAGGCCCAGGGGGAAAAACTGTTTTTT.

This clone was seen repeatedly, ten times or more. The chain has TRBV7-2 and TRBJ1-5; maybe TRBD1 (6 bases). Germline assignment: CDR1 SGHTA and CDR2 FQGNSA. The length of the CDR3 is 14 residues. Trimming cost V 3 bases and J 6 bases, with 12 bases left between them. In nucleotides, the CDR3 is TGTGCCAGCAGCTTCCGGGGGGCGCCTCAGCCCCAGCATTTT. Translated, it gives CASSFRGAPQPQHF.

V usage is TRBV11-2 and J usage is TRBJ2-7; the match to TRBD2 covers 7 bases. V trimming: 5 bases; J trimming: 1 base; junction bases outside the gene matches: 11. There are 16 residues in the CDR3. Germline CDR1 reads SGHAT; CDR2 reads FQNNGV. CDR3 nucleotides: TGTGCCAGCAGCCCCCGGGCTAGCGGTAAATCCTACGAGCAGTACTTC. This translates into CASSPRASGKSYEQYF. Drawing the rest from reference TRBV11-2 and TRBJ2-7, the complete variable domain is EAGVAQSPRYKIIEKRQSVAFWCNPISGHATLYWYQQILGQGPKLLIQFQNNGVVDDSQLPKDRFSAERLKGVDSTLKIQPAKLEDSAVYLCASSPRASGKSYEQYFGPGTRLTVT.

This clone occurred a few times. Distinct nucleotide sequences in the sample also encode this CDR3. The chain uses TRBV7-2 and TRBJ2-7, with D hard to call. The germline CDR1 and CDR2 sequences are SGHTA and FQGNSA. CDR3 length: 14 amino acids. V lost 1 base and J lost 0, with 7 bases in between. In DNA form, the CDR3 reads TGTGCCAGCAGCTTAGGCCTGAGCTCCTACGAGCAGTACTTC. Translated: CASSLGLSSYEQYF.

This clone was recorded once. Its ends do not fully match the called genes, so a read error is possible. V gene TRBV7-9 combines with J gene TRBJ2-1, with D unresolved. In germline, CDR1 is SEHNR, CDR2 FQNEAQ (reference sequence). This CDR3 contains 14 residues. DNA for the CDR3: TGTGCCAGCAGTCGGCTCGCGTCCTTCAATGAGCAGTTCTTC. Protein: CASSRLASFNEQFF. Full variable domain (remainder filled in from reference TRBV7-9 and TRBJ2-1): DTGVSQNPRHKITKRGQNVTFRCDPISEHNRLYWYRQTLGQGPEFLTYFQNEAQLEKSRLLSDRFSAERPKGSFSTLEIQRTEQGDSAMYLCASSRLASFNEQFFGPGTRLTVL.

This clone was seen ten or more times. The chain joins TRBV11-1 to TRBJ2-5; D is perhaps TRBD2 (6 bases). The V gene's germline CDR1 is SGHAT and CDR2 FQDESV (reference sequence). V was clipped by 2 bases and J by 0 bases, with 10 bases between them. The CDR3 covers 15 residues. The CDR3 spells CASSLQRGDQETQYF. The CDR3 nucleotides read TGTGCCAGCAGCTTACAGCGCGGGGACCAAGAGACCCAGTACTTC.

This clone was counted many times. The chain employs TRBV14 and TRBJ2-2; no clear D gene. The CDR3 totals 14 residues. Per germline, CDR1 SGHDN and CDR2 FVKESK. V was clipped by 4 bases and J by 0 bases, with 6 bases between them. Here the CDR3 reads CASSPTANTGELFF. The CDR3 bases are TGTGCCAGCAGCCCTACAGCGAACACCGGGGAGCTGTTTTTT.

This clone was observed at least ten times. The V and J genes are TRBV5-5 and TRBJ2-1, with a possible D match to TRBD2 (6 bases). Germline CDR1 and CDR2: SGHKS and YYEKEE (reference sequence). The V end lost 4 bases, the J end lost 3 bases, and 14 bases lay between the germline ends. The CDR3 extends over 15 amino acids. CDR3 bases: TGTGCCAGCAGCCTAGTCCCGGACTACTACAATGAGCAGTTCTTC. This gives the protein CASSLVPDYYNEQFF.

By share, this clone ranks as medium-sized (0.01 to 0.1%). This chain joins TRBV6-2 or TRBV6-3 and TRBJ1-5, with D tentatively TRBD1 (5 bases). CDR1 is MNHEY, CDR2 SVGEGT, per germline. V lost 7 bases and J lost 9, with 22 bases in between. The CDR3 consists of 15 residues. The CDR3 protein is CASTSRVGRDRPQHF. DNA for the CDR3: TGTGCCAGCACCTCGAGGGTTGGAAGGGACCGGCCCCAGCATTTT.

This rearrangement joins TRBV12-3 or TRBV12-4 to TRBJ1-5, with no clear D. The CDR3 totals 16 residues. Trimming shortened V by 3 bases and J by 3 bases, and 15 bases separated the two germline ends. CDR3 nucleotides: TGTGCCAGCAGTTTTAGTCCAGGTGGCACCAATCAGCCCCAGCATTTT. Its protein is CASSFSPGGTNQPQHF.

V gene TRBV6-1 combines with J gene TRBJ2-1; TRBD2 matches 7 bases. The CDR3 contains 15 residues. The V segment lost 8 bases and the J segment 0 bases; nucleotides outside the gene matches: 7. Germline V lookup: CDR1 MNHNS, CDR2 SASEGT. The DNA for the CDR3 is TGTGCCAGCTGCTTAGCGGGCCCCTCCTACAATGAGCAGTTCTTC. It is translated as CASCLAGPSYNEQFF.